The 5 T cell receptor beta chains given below trace back to one sample, sequenced in a study of response to subunit inactivated influenza vaccine. TCRdb analysed the RT-PCR reads with MiXCR anew, one entry per CDR3 protein. The sample lists around 500,000 distinct CDR3 sequences, 10% to 11% occurring once. The source material was PBMCs from blood, sampled about 6 weeks after vaccination. The receptors stem from a man in his fifties or sixties who received an inactivated influenza vaccine.

This clonotype was counted between two and nine times. V is TRBV27 and J is TRBJ2-7; unclear D gene. The CDR3 is 14 amino acids. Trimming removed 5 bases from V and 0 bases from J, with 11 bases in between. Germline-derived CDR1 and CDR2 are MNHEY and SMNVEV (reference sequence). The CDR3 sequence: CASSIYGTSYEQYF. The DNA for the CDR3 is TGTGCCAGCAGTATTTACGGTACCTCCTACGAGCAGTACTTC.

The chain couples TRBV15 to TRBJ1-5; tentative D call: TRBD1 (5 bases). This CDR3 spans 13 amino acids. Per germline, CDR1 LNHNV and CDR2 YYDKDF (reference sequence). Trimming cost V 3 bases and J 3 bases, with 6 bases left between them. CDR3: CATSSRVNQPQHF. For the CDR3, the DNA is TGTGCCACCAGCAGCAGGGTCAATCAGCCCCAGCATTTT.

This chain links TRBV14 with TRBJ2-4, with a weak D call TRBD2 (5 bases). The germline V gene encodes CDR1 SGHDN and CDR2 FVKESK. The germline V and J ends were trimmed by 3 bases and 0 bases, with 12 bases remaining between them. This CDR3 is 16 amino acids long. CDR3 bases: TGTGCCAGCAGCCAGACCGGGGTTGGAGCCAAAAACATTCAGTACTTC. This gives the protein CASSQTGVGAKNIQYF. Full variable domain (missing parts from reference TRBV14 and TRBJ2-4): EAGVTQFPSHSVIEKGQTVTLRCDPISGHDNLYWYRRVMGKEIKFLLHFVKESKQDESGMPNNRFLAERTGGTYSTLKVQPAELEDSGVYFCASSQTGVGAKNIQYFGAGTRLSVL.

The chain has TRBV24-1 and TRBJ1-6; a weak D match, TRBD1 (5 bases). The V and J ends lost 3 bases and 10 bases respectively, with 12 bases between them. Germline CDR1 and CDR2: KGHDR and SFDVKD. The CDR3 length is 14 residues. The CDR3 bases are TGTGCCACCAGTGATGACAGTAACGGATCACCCCTCCACTTT. Translating gives CATSDDSNGSPLHF.

The V and J genes are TRBV10-1 and TRBJ2-1, with 7 positions matching TRBD1. Germline lookup yields CDR1 WNHNN and CDR2 SYGVQD (reference sequence). V was pared by 6 bases and J by 8 bases, with 13 bases of the junction left unmatched. The CDR3 consists of 15 residues. The CDR3: CASSLGTVSNDEQFF. The CDR3 nucleotides are TGCGCCAGCAGCCTGGGGACAGTCTCAAACGATGAGCAGTTCTTC.